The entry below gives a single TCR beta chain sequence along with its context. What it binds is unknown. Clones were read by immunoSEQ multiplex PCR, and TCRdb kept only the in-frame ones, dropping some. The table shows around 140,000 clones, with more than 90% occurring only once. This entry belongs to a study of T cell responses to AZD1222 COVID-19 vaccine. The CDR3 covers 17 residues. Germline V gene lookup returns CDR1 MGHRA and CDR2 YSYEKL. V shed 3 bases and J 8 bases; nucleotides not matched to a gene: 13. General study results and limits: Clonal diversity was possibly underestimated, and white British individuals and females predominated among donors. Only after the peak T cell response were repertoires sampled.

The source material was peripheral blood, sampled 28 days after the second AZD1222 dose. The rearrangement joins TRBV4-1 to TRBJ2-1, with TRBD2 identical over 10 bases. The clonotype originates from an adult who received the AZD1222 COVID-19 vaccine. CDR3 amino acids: CASSHPGASGSRDEQFF. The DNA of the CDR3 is TGCGCCAGCAGCCATCCGGGGGCTAGCGGGAGTAGGGATGAGCAGTTCTTC.